A selection of T cell receptor beta chains follows, all from one sample in a study of beta chain features in type 1 diabetes. This table comes from immunoSEQ multiplex PCR, and its TCRdb copy is limited to in-frame clones, with some not included. The data show 350,000 to 450,000 clones, about 15% seen once. The sample comprised naive CD4+ T cells from blood. The source of these receptors is a man aged 30 to 45 in good health. CDR3s include the opening cysteine and the closing phenylalanine or tryptophan. A D gene is named only where the DNA matches it firmly. The size entry is marked missing in some rows and otherwise reads once, few, many or a size class.

>TRBJ1-2|TRBV4-3|few|TRBD1
CASSQDQGTGASVYGYTF
TGCGCCAGCAGCCAAGATCAGGGGACAGGGGCCTCTGTCTATGGCTACACCTTC
>TRBJ2-5|TRBV10-3|-|TRBD1
CAISVGQGEETQYF
TGTGCCATCAGTGTTGGACAGGGCGAAGAGACCCAGTACTTC
>TRBJ2-2|TRBV19|few|TRBD2
CASSAQSGRGTGELFF
TGTGCCAGTAGTGCTCAAAGCGGGAGGGGGACCGGGGAGCTGTTTTTT
>TRBJ2-1|TRBV30|-|TRBD2
CAWTRTRASYNEQFF
TGTGCCTGGACCAGGACTAGGGCCAGTTACAATGAGCAGTTCTTC
>TRBJ2-7|TRBV6-1|few|-
CASSEESAYEQYF
TGTGCCAGCAGTGAAGAAAGTGCTTACGAGCAGTACTTC
>TRBJ1-6|TRBV21-1|many|-
CASSMALHF
TGTGCCAGCAGCATGGCCCTCCACTTT
>TRBJ1-4|TRBV30|-|-
CAWLSGDEKLFF
TGTGCCTGGTTATCGGGAGATGAAAAACTGTTTTTT
>TRBJ2-7|TRBV5-1|few|-
CASSLDQGSLYEQYF
TGCGCCAGCAGCTTGGACCAGGGGTCCTTATACGAGCAGTACTTC
>TRBJ1-2|TRBV7-9|few|-
CASSRDLYGYTF
TGTGCCAGCAGCCGTGACCTCTATGGCTACACCTTC
>TRBJ2-3|TRBV7-9|few|TRBD2
CASSEAPSGGPRTQYF
TGTGCCAGCAGCGAAGCCCCTAGCGGGGGGCCCCGAACGCAGTATTTT
>TRBJ2-7|TRBV6-5|few|-
CASRATAPRQYF
TGTGCCAGCAGAGCGACGGCGCCCCGTCAGTACTTC
>TRBJ1-6|TRBV21-1|few|-
CASREHDPDRRIRSPLHF
TGTGCCAGCAGAGAACACGACCCCGACAGGCGAATAAGGTCACCCCTCCACTTT
>TRBJ1-2|TRBV5-1|few|-
CASSLGLRGLRNYGYTF
TGCGCCAGCAGCTTGGGGTTACGGGGCCTCAGGAACTATGGCTACACCTTC
>TRBJ2-6|TRBV30|-|-
CAWSVLGRNSGANVLTF
TGTGCCTGGAGTGTCCTGGGACGGAACTCTGGGGCCAACGTCCTGACTTTC
>TRBJ2-3|TRBV18|-|TRBD2
CASSPYQRTLAGTDTQYF
TGTGCCAGCTCACCATATCAGAGGACTTTAGCGGGAACAGATACGCAGTATTTT
>TRBJ1-2|TRBV7-8|once|TRBD1
CASSHEQGSGYTF
TGTGCCAGCAGCCACGAACAGGGGAGCGGCTACACCTTC
>TRBJ2-3|TRBV7-7|few|TRBD2
CASSLGSSGQDTQYF
TGTGCCAGCAGCCTTGGTTCTAGCGGGCAAGATACGCAGTATTTT
>TRBJ2-2|TRBV29-1|few|-
CSVRGGQLSTGELFF
TGCAGCGTTCGTGGAGGCCAGTTAAGCACCGGGGAGCTGTTTTTT
>TRBJ2-3|TRBV28|few|-
CASSPPDADTQYF
TGTGCCAGCAGCCCCCCGGATGCAGATACGCAGTATTTT
>TRBJ2-7|TRBV29-1|-|-
CSVIIIYEQYF
TGCAGCGTTATAATTATCTACGAGCAGTACTTC
>TRBJ2-5|TRBV9|-|TRBD2
CASSVGGLEQETQYF
TGTGCCAGCAGCGTAGGGGGACTAGAACAAGAGACCCAGTACTTC
>TRBJ2-1|TRBV27|few|TRBD1
CASSFQGDYNEQFF
TGTGCCAGCAGTTTTCAGGGGGATTACAATGAGCAGTTCTTC
>TRBJ2-1|TRBV4-1|-|-
CASSQLFDNEQFF
TGCGCCAGCAGCCAACTCTTCGACAATGAGCAGTTCTTC
>TRBJ2-2|TRBV4-1|-|-
CASSQEADYYTGELFF
TGCGCCAGCAGCCAAGAGGCGGACTATTACACCGGGGAGCTGTTTTTT
>TRBJ2-5|TRBV7-2|many|-
CATGQPPWTQYF
TGTGCCACCGGGCAGCCTCCGTGGACCCAGTACTTC
>TRBJ2-3|TRBV5-4|few|TRBD2
CASSFLTSSTQYF
TGTGCCAGCAGCTTCTTGACTAGCAGTACGCAGTATTTT